One sample yielded the 14 T cell receptor beta chains listed below, sequenced in a study of blood T cell repertoires in COVID-19. Using immunoSEQ multiplex PCR, the repertoire was profiled, and TCRdb retains in-frame clones only, with some absent. The sample includes 250,000 or so clones, around 82% of them seen just once. Material: PBMCs or T cells enriched from blood (not recorded which). All receptors come from a woman aged 40 to 50 who had been exposed to COVID-19.

V usage is TRBV19 and J usage is TRBJ1-1; D is unresolved. Germline V gene data show CDR1 as LNHDA and CDR2 as SQIVND (reference sequence). This CDR3 has 12 amino acids. Trimming took off 5 bases at V and 10 bases at J, with 14 bases between the two ends. The DNA of the CDR3 is TGTGCCAGTAGTCCCTATCGGGTGGCAGCTTTCTTT. Protein product: CASSPYRVAAFF.

The CDR3 is CASSPRLITDTQYF. In DNA form, the CDR3 reads TGTGCCAGCAGCCCCCGACTTATCACAGATACGCAGTATTTT. This rearrangement joins TRBV7-9 to TRBJ2-3; D not resolved. Germline V gene lookup returns CDR1 SEHNR and CDR2 FQNEAQ (reference sequence). The CDR3 consists of 14 residues. The V gene lost 5 bases and the J gene lost 2 bases, with 11 bases spanning the gap.

This clone was recorded once. V and J are TRBV28 and TRBJ1-4; perhaps TRBD1 as D (5 bases). This CDR3 comprises 14 residues. From germline, CDR1 is MDHEN and CDR2 SYDVKM. Trimming took 5 bases from V and 0 from J, leaving 7 bases between them. CDR3 in amino acids: CASSTGATNEKLFF. The CDR3 nucleotides read TGTGCCAGCAGTACAGGTGCAACTAATGAAAAACTGTTTTTT.

This chain links TRBV7-9 with TRBJ2-2; TRBD1 matches at 7 bases. The CDR3 length is 16 residues. With V trimmed by 6 bases and J by 3 bases, 10 bases remained unmatched. Per the germline V gene, CDR1 is SEHNR and CDR2 is FQNEAQ (reference sequence). CDR3 DNA: TGTGCCAGCAGTTCACCGGGACAGAGGTACACCGGGGAGCTGTTTTTT. It is translated as CASSSPGQRYTGELFF.

The V gene is TRBV11-1, the J gene TRBJ2-1; the D gene is possibly TRBD2 (6 bases). V dropped 0 bases and J dropped 8 bases, with 14 bases sitting between them. The CDR3 sequence is 15 residues long. CDR1 and CDR2 (germline): SGHAT, FQDESV (reference sequence). The CDR3 DNA sequence: TGTGCCAGCAGCTTAGCGCGGGGTAGCGGCGATGAGCAGTTCTTC. Translating gives CASSLARGSGDEQFF.

This clone was seen just once. This chain links TRBV18 with TRBJ2-1, with a weak D call TRBD1 (6 bases). There are 14 residues in the CDR3. Per germline, CDR1 KGHSH and CDR2 LQKENI. V gave up 6 bases and J gave up 5 bases, with 14 bases separating them. This CDR3 is CASSRDMGNNEQFF. Written as DNA, the CDR3 is TGTGCCAGCTCTCGGGACATGGGAAACAATGAGCAGTTCTTC. Complete variable domain (other parts from reference TRBV18 and TRBJ2-1): NAGVMQNPRHLVRRRGQEARLRCSPMKGHSHVYWYRQLPEEGLKFMVYLQKENIIDESGMPKERFSAEFPKEGPSILRIQQVVRGDSAAYFCASSRDMGNNEQFFGPGTRLTVL.

This clone was detected once. The CDR3 sequence is CASSPREGSYAGELFF. CDR3 coding DNA: TGTGCCAGCTCACCACGGGAGGGGAGTTACGCCGGGGAGCTGTTTTTT. The chain has TRBV18 and TRBJ2-2; 7 nucleotides agree with TRBD2. V was pared by 1 base and J by 6 bases, with 8 bases of the junction left unmatched. This CDR3 is built from 16 residues. Germline V gene data show CDR1 as KGHSH and CDR2 as LQKENI. The full variable domain, rest sourced from reference TRBV18 and TRBJ2-2, is NAGVMQNPRHLVRRRGQEARLRCSPMKGHSHVYWYRQLPEEGLKFMVYLQKENIIDESGMPKERFSAEFPKEGPSILRIQQVVRGDSAAYFCASSPREGSYAGELFFGEGSRLTVL.

The rearrangement links TRBV28 to TRBJ2-7, with 11 bases aligning to TRBD1. This CDR3 contains 15 residues. Trimming removed 6 bases from V and 6 bases from J; junction bases left unmatched: 10. The germline gives CDR1 MDHEN, CDR2 SYDVKM. CDR3 sequence reads: CASSPRTGGLLEQYF. CDR3 DNA sequence: TGTGCCAGCAGCCCAAGGACAGGGGGCCTCCTCGAGCAGTACTTC.

The chain has TRBV19 and TRBJ1-5; D gene unclear. CDR3 length: 17 amino acids. The V end lost 3 bases, the J end lost 7 bases, and 22 bases lay between the germline ends. Germline lookup yields CDR1 LNHDA and CDR2 SQIVND (reference sequence). The CDR3 loop is CASSIGHFQTSGQPQHF. As DNA, the CDR3 is TGTGCCAGTAGTATTGGGCATTTCCAGACCTCAGGACAGCCCCAGCATTTT.

The chain uses TRBV9 and TRBJ1-3; the D is unclear. Germline V lookup: CDR1 SGDLS, CDR2 YYNGEE. CDR3 size: 15 residues. V was shortened by 4 bases and J by 1 base, with 12 bases between the two germline ends. CDR3: CASSPRAGSGNTIYF. For the CDR3, the DNA is TGTGCCAGCAGCCCTCGTGCCGGGTCTGGAAACACCATATATTTT.

The CDR3 loop is CAWTGGVGPLHF. As DNA, the CDR3 is TGTGCCTGGACTGGAGGAGTGGGGCCCCTCCACTTT. This chain links TRBV30 with TRBJ1-6; D is unresolved. The CDR3 is 12 residues long. The V end was cut by 4 bases, the J end by 13 bases, with 14 bases between. Germline CDR1 is GTSNPN and CDR2 is SVGIG (reference sequence). The complete variable domain, with remaining parts taken from reference TRBV30 and TRBJ1-6, reads SQTIHQWPATLVQPVGSPLSLECTVEGTSNPNLYWYRQAAGRGLQLLFYSVGIGQISSEVPQNLSASRPQDRQFILSSKKLLLSDSGFYLCAWTGGVGPLHFGNGTRLTVT.

There are a few counts of this clone. The sample holds other DNA sequences that translate to the same CDR3. The chain uses TRBV19 and TRBJ1-1; D not resolved. Germline CDR1 LNHDA, CDR2 SQIVND (reference sequence). This CDR3 region has 13 residues. The germline V and J ends were trimmed by 1 base and 4 bases, with 7 bases remaining between them. The DNA for the CDR3 is TGTGCCAGTAGTATAGTGGAGGGCACTGAAGCTTTCTTT. It translates to CASSIVEGTEAFF. Variable domain in full (rest from reference TRBV19 and TRBJ1-1): DGGITQSPKYLFRKEGQNVTLSCEQNLNHDAMYWYRQDPGQGLRLIYYSQIVNDFQKGDIAEGYSVSREKKESFPLTVTSAQKNPTAFYLCASSIVEGTEAFFGQGTRLTVV.

The chain carries TRBV5-6 and TRBJ1-2; D unclear. The CDR3 totals 14 residues. V was trimmed by 4 bases and J by 5 bases, leaving 15 bases between them. The germline gives CDR1 SGHDT, CDR2 YYEEEE. CDR3: CASSPRYDSYGYTF. CDR3 sequence (DNA): TGTGCCAGCAGCCCTAGATACGACTCGTATGGCTACACCTTC.

The chain recombines TRBV5-6 with TRBJ2-6; D perhaps matches TRBD1 (5 bases). V was pared by 4 bases and J by 0 bases, with 14 bases between. Germline CDR1 is SGHDT and CDR2 is YYEEEE. The length of the CDR3 is 17 residues. In DNA, the CDR3 is TGTGCCAGCAGCAGAAACCCCCAGGGCTCTGGGGCCAACGTCCTGACTTTC. This codes for CASSRNPQGSGANVLTF.